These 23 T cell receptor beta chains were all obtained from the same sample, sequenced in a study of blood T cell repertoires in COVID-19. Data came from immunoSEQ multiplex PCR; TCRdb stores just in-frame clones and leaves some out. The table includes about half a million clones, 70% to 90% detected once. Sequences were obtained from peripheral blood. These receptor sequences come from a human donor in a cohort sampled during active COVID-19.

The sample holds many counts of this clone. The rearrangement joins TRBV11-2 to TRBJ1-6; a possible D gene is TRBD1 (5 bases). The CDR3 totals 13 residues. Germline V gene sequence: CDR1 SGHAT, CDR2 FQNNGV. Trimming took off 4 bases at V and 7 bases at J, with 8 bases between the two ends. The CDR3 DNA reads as TGTGCCAGCAGCTCGGGGGGAAATTCACCCCTCCACTTT. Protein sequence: CASSSGGNSPLHF. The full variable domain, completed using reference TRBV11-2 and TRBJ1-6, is EAGVAQSPRYKIIEKRQSVAFWCNPISGHATLYWYQQILGQGPKLLIQFQNNGVVDDSQLPKDRFSAERLKGVDSTLKIQPAKLEDSAVYLCASSSGGNSPLHFGNGTRLTVT.

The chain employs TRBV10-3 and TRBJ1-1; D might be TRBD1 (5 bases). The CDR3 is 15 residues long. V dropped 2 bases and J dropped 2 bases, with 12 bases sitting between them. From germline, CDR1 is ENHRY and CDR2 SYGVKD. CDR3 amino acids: CAISEPKTVNTEAFF. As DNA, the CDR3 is TGTGCCATCAGTGAGCCAAAGACAGTTAACACTGAAGCTTTCTTT.

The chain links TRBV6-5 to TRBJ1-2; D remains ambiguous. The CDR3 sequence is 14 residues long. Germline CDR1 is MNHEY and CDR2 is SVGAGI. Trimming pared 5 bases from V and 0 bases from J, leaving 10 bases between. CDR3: CASSKTQANYGYTF. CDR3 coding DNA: TGTGCCAGCAGTAAGACTCAAGCTAACTATGGCTACACCTTC.

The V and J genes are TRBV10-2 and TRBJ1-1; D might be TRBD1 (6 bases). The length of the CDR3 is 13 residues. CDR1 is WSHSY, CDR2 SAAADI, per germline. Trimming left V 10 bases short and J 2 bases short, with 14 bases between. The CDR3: CATRDTRNTEAFF. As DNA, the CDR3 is TGCGCCACACGGGACACAAGAAACACTGAAGCTTTCTTT.

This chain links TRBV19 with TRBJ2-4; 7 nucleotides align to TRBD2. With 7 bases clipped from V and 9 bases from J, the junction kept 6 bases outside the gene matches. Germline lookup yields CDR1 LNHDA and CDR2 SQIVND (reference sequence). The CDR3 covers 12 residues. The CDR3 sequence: CASTSGRIIQYF. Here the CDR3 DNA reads TGTGCCAGTACCTCCGGGAGGATCATTCAGTACTTC.

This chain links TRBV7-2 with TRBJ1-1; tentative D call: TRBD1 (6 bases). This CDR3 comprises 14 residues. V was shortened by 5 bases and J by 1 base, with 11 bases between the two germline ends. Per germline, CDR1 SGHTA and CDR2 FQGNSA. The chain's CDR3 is CASSPMGQNTEAFF. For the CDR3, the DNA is TGTGCCAGCAGCCCAATGGGACAGAACACTGAAGCTTTCTTT.

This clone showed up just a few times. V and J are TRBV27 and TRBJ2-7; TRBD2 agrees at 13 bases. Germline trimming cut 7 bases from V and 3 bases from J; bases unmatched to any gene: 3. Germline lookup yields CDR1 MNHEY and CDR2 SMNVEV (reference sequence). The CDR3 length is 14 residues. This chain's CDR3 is CASKLAGGNYEQYF. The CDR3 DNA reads TGTGCCAGCAAACTAGCGGGAGGGAACTACGAGCAGTACTTC.

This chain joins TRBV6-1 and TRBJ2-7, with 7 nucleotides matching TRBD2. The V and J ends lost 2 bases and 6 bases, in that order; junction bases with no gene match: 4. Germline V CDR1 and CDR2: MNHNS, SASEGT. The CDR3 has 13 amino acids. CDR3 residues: CASSEPSGGEQYF. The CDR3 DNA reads TGTGCCAGCAGTGAACCTTCGGGGGGCGAGCAGTACTTC.

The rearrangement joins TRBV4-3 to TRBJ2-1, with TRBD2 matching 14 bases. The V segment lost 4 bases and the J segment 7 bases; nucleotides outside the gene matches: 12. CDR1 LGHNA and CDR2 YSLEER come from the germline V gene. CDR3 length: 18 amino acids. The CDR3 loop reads CASSPTMTSGRAGNEQFF. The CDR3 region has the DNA TGCGCCAGCAGCCCGACAATGACTAGCGGGAGGGCAGGGAATGAGCAGTTCTTC.

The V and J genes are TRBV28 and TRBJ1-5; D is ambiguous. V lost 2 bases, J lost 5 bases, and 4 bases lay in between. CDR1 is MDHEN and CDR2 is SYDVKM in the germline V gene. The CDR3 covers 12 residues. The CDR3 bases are TGTGCCAGCAGTTTAGTCTATCAGCCCCAGCATTTT. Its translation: CASSLVYQPQHF.

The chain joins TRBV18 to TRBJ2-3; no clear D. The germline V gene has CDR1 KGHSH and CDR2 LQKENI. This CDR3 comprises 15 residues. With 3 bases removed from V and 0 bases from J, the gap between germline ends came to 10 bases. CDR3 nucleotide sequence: TGTGCCAGCTCACCTTTGGGCCGTAGCACAGATACGCAGTATTTT. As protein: CASSPLGRSTDTQYF.

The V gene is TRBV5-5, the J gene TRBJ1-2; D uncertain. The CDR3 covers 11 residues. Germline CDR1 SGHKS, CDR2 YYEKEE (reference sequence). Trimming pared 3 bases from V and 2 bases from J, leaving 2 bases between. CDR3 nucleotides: TGTGCCAGCAGCTCGAACTATGGCTACACCTTC. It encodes CASSSNYGYTF.

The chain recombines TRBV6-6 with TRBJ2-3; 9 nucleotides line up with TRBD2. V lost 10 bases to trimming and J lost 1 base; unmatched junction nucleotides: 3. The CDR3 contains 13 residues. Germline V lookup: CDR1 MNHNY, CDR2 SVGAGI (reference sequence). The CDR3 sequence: CATWTSGTDTQYF. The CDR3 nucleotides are TGTGCCACCTGGACTAGCGGCACAGATACGCAGTATTTT.

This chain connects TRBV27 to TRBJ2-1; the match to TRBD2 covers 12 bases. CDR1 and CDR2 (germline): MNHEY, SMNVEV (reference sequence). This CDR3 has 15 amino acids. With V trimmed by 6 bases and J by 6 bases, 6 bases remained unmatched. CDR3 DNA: TGTGCCAGCAGAAAAGGACTAGCGGGGACCAATGAGCAGTTCTTC. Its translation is CASRKGLAGTNEQFF.

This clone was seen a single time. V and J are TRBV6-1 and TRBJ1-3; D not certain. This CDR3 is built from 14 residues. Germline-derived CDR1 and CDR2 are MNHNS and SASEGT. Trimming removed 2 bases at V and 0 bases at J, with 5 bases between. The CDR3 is CASSEFLSGNTIYF. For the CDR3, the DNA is TGTGCCAGCAGTGAATTCCTCTCTGGAAACACCATATATTTT.

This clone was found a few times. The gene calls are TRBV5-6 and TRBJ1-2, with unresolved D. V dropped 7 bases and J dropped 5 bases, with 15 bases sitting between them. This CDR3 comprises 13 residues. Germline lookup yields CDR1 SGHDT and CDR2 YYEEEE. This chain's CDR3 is CASEVLEGYGYTF. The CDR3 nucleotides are TGTGCCAGCGAGGTTTTGGAAGGATATGGCTACACCTTC.

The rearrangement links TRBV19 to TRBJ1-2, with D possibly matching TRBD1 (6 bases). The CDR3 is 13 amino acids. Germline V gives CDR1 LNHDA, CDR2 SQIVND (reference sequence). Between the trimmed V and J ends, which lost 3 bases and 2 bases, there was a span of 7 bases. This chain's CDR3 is CASSMDRNYGYTF. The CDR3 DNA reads TGTGCCAGTAGTATGGACAGAAACTATGGCTACACCTTC.

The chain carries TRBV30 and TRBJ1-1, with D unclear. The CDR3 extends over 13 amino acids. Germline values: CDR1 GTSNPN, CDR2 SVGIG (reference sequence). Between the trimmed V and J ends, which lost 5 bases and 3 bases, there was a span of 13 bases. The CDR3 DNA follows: TGTGCCTGGGGGAAGAACAGAGACACTGAAGCTTTCTTT. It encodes CAWGKNRDTEAFF.

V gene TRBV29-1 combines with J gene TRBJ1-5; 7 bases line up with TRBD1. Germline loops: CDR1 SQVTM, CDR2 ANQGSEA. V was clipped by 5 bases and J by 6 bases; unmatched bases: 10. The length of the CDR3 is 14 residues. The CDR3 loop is CSVSGQGGSQPQHF. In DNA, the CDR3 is TGCAGCGTTAGTGGTCAGGGGGGCTCTCAGCCCCAGCATTTT.

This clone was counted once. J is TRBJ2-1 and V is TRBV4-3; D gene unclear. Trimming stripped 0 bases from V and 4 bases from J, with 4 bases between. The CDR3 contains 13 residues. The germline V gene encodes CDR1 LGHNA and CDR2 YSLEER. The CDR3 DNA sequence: TGCGCCAGCAGCCAAGATAAATACAATGAGCAGTTCTTC. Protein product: CASSQDKYNEQFF.

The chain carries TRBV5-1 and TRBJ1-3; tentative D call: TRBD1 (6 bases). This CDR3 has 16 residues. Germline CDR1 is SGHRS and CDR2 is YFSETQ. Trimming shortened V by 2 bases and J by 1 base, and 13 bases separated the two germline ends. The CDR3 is CASSFQPDRSGNTIYF. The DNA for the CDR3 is TGCGCCAGCAGCTTTCAACCGGACAGATCTGGAAACACCATATATTTT.

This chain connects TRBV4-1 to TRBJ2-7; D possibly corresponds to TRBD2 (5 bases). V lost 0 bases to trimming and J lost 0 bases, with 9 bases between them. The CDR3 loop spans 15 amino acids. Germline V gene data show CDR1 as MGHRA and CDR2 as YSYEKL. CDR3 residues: CASSQDPAVSYEQYF. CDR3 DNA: TGCGCCAGCAGCCAAGATCCAGCGGTCTCCTACGAGCAGTACTTC.

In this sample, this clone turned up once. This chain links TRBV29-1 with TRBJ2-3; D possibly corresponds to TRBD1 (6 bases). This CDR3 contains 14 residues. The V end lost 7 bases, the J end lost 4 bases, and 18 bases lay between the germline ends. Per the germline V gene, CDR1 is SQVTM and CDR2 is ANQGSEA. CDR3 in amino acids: CSAGQRDQADTQYF. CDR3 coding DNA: TGCAGCGCAGGACAGCGAGACCAAGCAGATACGCAGTATTTT.